Listed below are T cell receptor beta chains from one sample, sequenced in a study of radiotherapy plus CTLA-4 blockade in lung cancer. TCRdb keeps only in-frame clones here, not all; method: immunoSEQ multiplex PCR. The data hold 35,000 to 45,000 clones, with approximately 85% observed a single time. The specimen was peripheral blood, collected from a patient treated with radiotherapy plus ipilimumab. These receptors came from a human donor with non-small cell lung cancer who had stable disease on radiotherapy plus ipilimumab. Both conserved end residues are part of each CDR3.

V gene: TRBV6-6
J gene: TRBJ2-3
CDR3 protein: CASRGTGGVTDTQYF

V gene: TRBV10-3
J gene: TRBJ2-3
CDR3 protein: CAISETGTGPTDTQYF

V gene: TRBV5-1
J gene: TRBJ2-7
CDR3 protein: CASSLGLAGALSPNEQYF

V gene: TRBV4-2
J gene: TRBJ2-1
CDR3 protein: CASSHTGGRSYNEQFF

V gene: TRBV27
J gene: TRBJ2-1
CDR3 protein: CASSPLKQGATDRDEQFF

V gene: TRBV5-4
J gene: TRBJ2-7
CDR3 protein: CASSPGGLAGGGSSYEQYF

V gene: TRBV15
J gene: TRBJ2-1
CDR3 protein: CATSRDVAPNEQFF

V gene: TRBV7-9
J gene: TRBJ1-4
CDR3 protein: CASSSSYTGLPEKLFF

V gene: TRBV10-3
J gene: TRBJ2-3
CDR3 protein: CAISRREGGTDTQYF

V gene: TRBV19
J gene: TRBJ1-1
CDR3 protein: CASRTSSFNTEAFF

V gene: TRBV11-1
J gene: TRBJ2-7
CDR3 protein: CASSPVDRGVSYEQYF

V gene: TRBV7-9
J gene: TRBJ2-1
CDR3 protein: CASSLASSGKFF

V gene: TRBV27
J gene: TRBJ1-1
CDR3 protein: CASSSLDSYTEAFF

V gene: TRBV7-2
J gene: TRBJ2-7
CDR3 protein: CASSFGTSGWVYEQYF

V gene: TRBV28
J gene: TRBJ1-4
CDR3 protein: CASSSPTGVSNEKLFF

V gene: TRBV7-9
J gene: TRBJ2-1
CDR3 protein: CASSLQRGVSYNEQFF

V gene: TRBV7-2
J gene: TRBJ2-5
CDR3 protein: CASSLGGRRGETQYF

V gene: TRBV19
J gene: TRBJ2-7
CDR3 protein: CASARGPHSYEQHF

V gene: TRBV27
J gene: TRBJ2-7
CDR3 protein: CASSSLAGAVSYEQYF

V gene: TRBV19
J gene: TRBJ1-3
CDR3 protein: CASTDRYSGNTIYF

V gene: TRBV10-3
J gene: TRBJ2-7
CDR3 protein: CAISEGLPYEQYF

V gene: TRBV7-2
J gene: TRBJ1-2
CDR3 protein: CASSLDQPGRGQGARGYTF

V gene: TRBV4-3
J gene: TRBJ2-7
CDR3 protein: CASSQDRDYYEQYF

V gene: TRBV27
J gene: TRBJ2-7
CDR3 protein: CASSLNGVQGNEQYF

V gene: TRBV2
J gene: TRBJ2-4
CDR3 protein: CASCHDSKNIQYF

V gene: TRBV4-3
J gene: TRBJ1-1
CDR3 protein: CASSQDPRGTEAFF

V gene: TRBV6-4
J gene: TRBJ2-6
CDR3 protein: CASSTCLSQSRANVLTF

V gene: TRBV30
J gene: TRBJ2-7
CDR3 protein: CAWSRPGLAGGGYEQYF

V gene: TRBV7-3
J gene: TRBJ2-3
CDR3 protein: CASSSGQGGSTDTQYF

V gene: TRBV4-1
J gene: TRBJ1-2
CDR3 protein: CASSPLDRDYGYTF

V gene: TRBV19
J gene: TRBJ1-4
CDR3 protein: CASTGGNFNEKLFF

V gene: TRBV28
J gene: TRBJ2-1
CDR3 protein: CASSPKGRLADAQGFF

V gene: TRBV7-8
J gene: TRBJ1-2
CDR3 protein: CASSLARRVGTNYGYTF

V gene: TRBV4-1
J gene: TRBJ2-7
CDR3 protein: CASSQTLAELKGYEQYF

V gene: TRBV7-2
J gene: TRBJ2-1
CDR3 protein: CASRGGSRVGNEQFF

V gene: TRBV19
J gene: TRBJ2-5
CDR3 protein: CASSISPTSGTTQYF

V gene: TRBV7-9
J gene: TRBJ2-6
CDR3 protein: CASSLVGGLSGANVLTF

V gene: TRBV6-5
J gene: TRBJ2-5
CDR3 protein: CASSYPSTETQYF

V gene: TRBV7-8
J gene: TRBJ2-1
CDR3 protein: CASSAPAAGTLNNEQFF

V gene: TRBV5-1
J gene: TRBJ2-7
CDR3 protein: CASSLRQGAGEQYF

V gene: TRBV29-1
J gene: TRBJ2-1
CDR3 protein: CSVVVSSYNEQFF

V gene: TRBV5-1
J gene: TRBJ1-1
CDR3 protein: CASSFLGQGAVLGTEAFF